The 18 T cell receptor beta chains presented below share a single source sample, sequenced in a study of blood T cell repertoires in COVID-19. Some clones are missing from TCRdb's copy, which holds only in-frame ones; the method was immunoSEQ multiplex PCR. The top ten clones hold around a tenth of a sample with just over 250,000 clones, roughly 86% of them seen once. What was sequenced was peripheral blood. The receptors were gathered from a man aged 40-49 years who had recovered from COVID-19.

The rearrangement uses TRBV2 and TRBJ2-1; D perhaps matches TRBD1 (5 bases). This CDR3 region has 15 residues. CDR1 and CDR2 (germline): SNHLY, FYNNEI. V dropped 3 bases and J dropped 2 bases, with 11 bases sitting between them. The CDR3 region is CASSEVTGPYNEQFF. The DNA for the CDR3 is TGTGCCAGCAGTGAGGTCACAGGCCCCTACAATGAGCAGTTCTTC.

V and J are TRBV27 and TRBJ1-4; TRBD1 agrees at 8 bases. V dropped 4 bases and J dropped 3; count of bases not matched to a gene: 4. Germline V gene sequence: CDR1 MNHEY, CDR2 SMNVEV (reference sequence). The CDR3 covers 15 residues. The CDR3 coding sequence is TGTGCCAGCAGTTCCAGACAGGGGCCTAATGAAAAACTGTTTTTT. Its protein is CASSSRQGPNEKLFF.

The rearrangement uses TRBV7-8 and TRBJ1-1; no reliable D call. Germline V lookup: CDR1 SGHVS, CDR2 FQNEAQ. V shed 0 bases and J shed 2 bases, with 7 bases lying between them. CDR3 length equals 14 residues. The CDR3, as DNA: TGTGCCAGCAGCTTAGCGTTTAGAAACACTGAAGCTTTCTTT. Translating it yields CASSLAFRNTEAFF.

A few counts support this clone. V is TRBV3-1 (or the pseudogene TRBV3-2) and J is TRBJ1-2, with 8 bases matching TRBD1. CDR3 length: 18 amino acids. V gave up 3 bases and J gave up 4 bases; unmatched junction bases: 16. Per the germline V gene, CDR1 is LGHDT and CDR2 is YNNKEL (reference sequence). In nucleotides, the CDR3 is TGTGCCAGCAGCCAGGGTAAGGACAGGGAATGTTTTTGCTATGGCTACACCTTC. Its translation: CASSQGKDRECFCYGYTF.

This clone was seen a handful of times. The rearrangement joins TRBV7-9 to TRBJ1-1; 10 bases map to TRBD1. V lost 3 bases to trimming and J lost 2 bases; unmatched junction nucleotides: 3. The CDR3 extends over 15 amino acids. Germline lookup yields CDR1 SEHNR and CDR2 FQNEAQ (reference sequence). The CDR3 DNA is TGTGCCAGCAGCTTCCGGGACAGGGGTAACACTGAAGCTTTCTTT. It encodes CASSFRDRGNTEAFF.

This clone was found once. The chain couples TRBV6-5 to TRBJ1-1, with TRBD1 as a possible D gene (5 bases). CDR1 and CDR2 from the germline V gene are MNHEY and SVGAGI. This CDR3 contains 14 residues. Between the trimmed V and J ends, which lost 6 bases and 0 bases, there was a span of 11 bases. The CDR3 DNA reads as TGTGCCAGCAGCCCCGGGGGTGTGAACACTGAAGCTTTCTTT. Its translation: CASSPGGVNTEAFF.

CDR3 residues: CASKRQGVQPQHF. The CDR3 nucleotides read TGTGCCAGCAAAAGACAGGGGGTCCAGCCCCAGCATTTT. The genes are TRBV6-6 and TRBJ1-5; TRBD1 matches 9 bases. Trimming removed 7 bases from V and 7 bases from J; junction bases left unmatched: 5. The length of the CDR3 is 13 residues. The germline V gene encodes CDR1 MNHNY and CDR2 SVGAGI (reference sequence).

The genes are TRBV6-4 and TRBJ1-2; D possibly corresponds to TRBD1 (6 bases). The CDR3 runs to 13 residues. The ends were cut back, 11 bases at V and 4 bases at J, with 17 bases in the middle. Germline CDR1 reads MRHNA; CDR2 reads SNTAGT. CDR3 nucleotides: TGTGCCCAGGCGGGGGGCGATCTCTATGGCTACACCTTC. Translated: CAQAGGDLYGYTF.

The chain couples TRBV9 to TRBJ2-3; TRBD2 is a possible D gene (5 bases). CDR3 length: 15 residues. In germline, CDR1 is SGDLS, CDR2 YYNGEE. The V end was cut by 3 bases, the J end by 1 base, with 12 bases between. CDR3 protein: CASSAGLDRTDTQYF. The CDR3 DNA reads as TGTGCCAGCAGCGCCGGACTTGATCGCACAGATACGCAGTATTTT.

The rearrangement links TRBV2 to TRBJ2-3, with D uncertain. Germline CDR1 reads SNHLY; CDR2 reads FYNNEI. Deletions cut 6 bases from V and 1 base from J, with 17 bases between. This CDR3 has 16 residues. CDR3 sequence reads: CASSAPVARGTDTQYF. DNA for the CDR3: TGTGCCAGCAGCGCTCCCGTGGCACGGGGCACAGATACGCAGTATTTT.

V usage is TRBV7-9 and J usage is TRBJ2-1; D gene unclear. Germline V gene lookup returns CDR1 SEHNR and CDR2 FQNEAQ (reference sequence). The V and J ends lost 5 bases and 0 bases respectively, with 11 bases between them. The CDR3 has 15 amino acids. In nucleotides, the CDR3 is TGTGCCAGCAGCGCGGCTCCCCGCTCCTACAATGAGCAGTTCTTC. Its protein is CASSAAPRSYNEQFF.

The rearrangement uses TRBV28 and TRBJ2-2; 8 bases align to TRBD2. Germline V gives CDR1 MDHEN, CDR2 SYDVKM. J gave up 7 bases and V 6 bases, and 10 bases lay outside the gene matches. The CDR3 is 15 residues long. CDR3 protein: CASSPGGLEDGELFF. CDR3 coding DNA: TGTGCCAGCAGCCCTGGGGGACTAGAGGACGGGGAGCTGTTTTTT.

This clone was counted only a few times. This sequence joins TRBV5-1 and TRBJ1-2; perhaps TRBD1 as D (5 bases). Germline V gene sequence: CDR1 SGHRS, CDR2 YFSETQ. The CDR3 is 15 residues long. V was clipped by 6 bases and J by 4 bases, with 19 bases between them. The CDR3 reads CASTPEGRGSYGYTF. In nucleotides, the CDR3 is TGCGCCAGCACCCCGGAAGGGAGGGGCAGCTATGGCTACACCTTC.

This clone came up many times. The chain carries TRBV7-6 and TRBJ2-5; 14 bases agree with TRBD2. V dropped 3 bases and J dropped 2; count of bases not matched to a gene: 2. This CDR3 is built from 16 residues. CDR1 and CDR2 (germline): SGHVS, FNYEAQ. The CDR3 is CASSLWTSGRQETQYF. As DNA, the CDR3 is TGTGCCAGCAGCTTGTGGACTAGCGGGAGGCAAGAGACCCAGTACTTC.

This sequence joins TRBV4-3 and TRBJ2-3; 9 bases map to TRBD2. V was clipped by 1 base and J by 2 bases; unmatched bases: 10. Germline values: CDR1 LGHNA, CDR2 YSLEER. The CDR3 totals 18 residues. CDR3 region: CASSQAATGGRATDTQYF. DNA of the CDR3: TGCGCCAGCAGCCAAGCCGCAACCGGCGGGAGGGCCACAGATACGCAGTATTTT.

V usage is TRBV4-3 and J usage is TRBJ1-5, with D possibly being TRBD1 (6 bases). Germline CDR1 reads LGHNA; CDR2 reads YSLEER. The germline V and J ends were trimmed by 3 bases and 7 bases, with 16 bases remaining between them. The CDR3 contains 15 residues. CDR3 loop: CASSQITGFRQPQHF. The CDR3 bases are TGCGCCAGCAGCCAGATAACAGGGTTCAGGCAGCCCCAGCATTTT.

This chain connects TRBV11-2 to TRBJ1-6, with D maybe TRBD1 (6 bases). Trimming left V 5 bases short and J 2 bases short, with 13 bases between. CDR1 SGHAT and CDR2 FQNNGV come from the germline V gene. The CDR3 is 16 amino acids. The CDR3 is CASSRGRDAYNSPLHF. The DNA of the CDR3 is TGTGCCAGCAGCAGGGGGAGGGACGCCTATAATTCACCCCTCCACTTT.

The sample holds one count of this clone. This sequence joins TRBV7-9 and TRBJ2-3, with unresolved D. CDR1 SEHNR and CDR2 FQNEAQ come from the germline V gene (reference sequence). There are 12 residues in the CDR3. Trimming cost V 5 bases and J 4 bases, with 7 bases left between them. CDR3 in DNA: TGTGCCAGCAGCCCTTTTGCAGATACGCAGTATTTT. Its translation: CASSPFADTQYF. Full variable domain (rest looked up from reference TRBV7-9 and TRBJ2-3): DTGVSQNPRHKITKRGQNVTFRCDPISEHNRLYWYRQTLGQGPEFLTYFQNEAQLEKSRLLSDRFSAERPKGSFSTLEIQRTEQGDSAMYLCASSPFADTQYFGPGTRLTVL.